This TCR beta chain emerged from a study of Graves' ophthalmopathy and Graves' hyperthyroidism. Amplification of the TCR beta CDR3 regions used RNA transcripts (as template). A first-round RT-PCR used HTBI primers, followed by a second-round multiplex PCR. Using its own MiXCR run on the multiplex PCR reads, TCRdb lists one record per CDR3 protein. Of around 520,000 distinct CDR3 sequences in the sample, just under 40% were seen once. This CDR3 is built from 16 residues. V gave up 0 bases and J gave up 5 bases, with 19 bases separating them. Germline values: CDR1 DFQATT, CDR2 SNEGSKA (reference sequence). This clonotype occurred many times.

The chain joins TRBV20-1 to TRBJ2-5; no definite D call. The sequencing input was peripheral blood or thyroid tissue (not recorded which). This TCR was recovered from an adult man with Graves' hyperthyroidism. CDR3 coding DNA: TGCAGTGCTAGAGATCCAGAAACTGGGTACGGGGAGACCCAGTACTTC. Translating gives CSARDPETGYGETQYF.